This T cell receptor (beta chain) was captured in a study of blood T cell repertoires in COVID-19. CDR1 ENHRY and CDR2 SYGVKD come from the germline V gene. The CDR3 sequence is 15 residues long. V lost 6 bases, J lost 7 bases, and 12 bases stayed unmatched. Participants spanned ages about 18 to 100 years and resided in roughly 22 US areas. Participants reported their clinical history, and cohort assignment relied on those reports. Before being deemed recovered, Cohort 3 donors had two negative PCRs, clearance, or symptom resolution. As processed by the authors: Reference gene primer amplification in the assay estimated nucleated cell counts. Repertoires were generated with immunoSEQ multiplex PCR, while TCRdb's copy carries only in-frame clones and drops some. V and J calls and clone size follow that table, whereas D and trimming were derived from the DNA. The sample lists approximately 230,000 clones; 75% to 95% were seen once.

The source of this sequence is a woman between 18 and 30 years old who had recovered from COVID-19. J is TRBJ2-7 and V is TRBV10-3; 10 bases are shared with TRBD2. The specimen sequenced was PBMCs or T cells enriched from blood (not recorded which). CDR3 in DNA: TGTGCCATCAGCCTCGGCGGGCGACTAGCGGGTGAGCAGTACTTC. It is translated as CAISLGGRLAGEQYF.